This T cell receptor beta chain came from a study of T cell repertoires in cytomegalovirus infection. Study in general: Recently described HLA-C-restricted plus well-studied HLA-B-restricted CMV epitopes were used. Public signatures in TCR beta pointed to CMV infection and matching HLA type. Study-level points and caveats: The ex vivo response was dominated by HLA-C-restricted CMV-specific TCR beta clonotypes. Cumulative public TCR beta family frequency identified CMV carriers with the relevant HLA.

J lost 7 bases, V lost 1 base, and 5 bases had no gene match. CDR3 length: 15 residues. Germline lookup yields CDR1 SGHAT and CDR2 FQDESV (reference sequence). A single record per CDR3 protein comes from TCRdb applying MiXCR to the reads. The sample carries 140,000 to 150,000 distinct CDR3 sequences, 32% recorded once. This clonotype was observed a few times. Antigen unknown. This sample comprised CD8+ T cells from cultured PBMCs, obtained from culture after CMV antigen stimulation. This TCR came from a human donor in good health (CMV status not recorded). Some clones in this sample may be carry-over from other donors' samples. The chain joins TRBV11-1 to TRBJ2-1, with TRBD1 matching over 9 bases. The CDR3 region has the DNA TGTGCCAGCAGCTTAGAGCGGACAGGGGTAAATGAGCAGTTCTTC. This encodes CASSLERTGVNEQFF.